This T cell receptor (beta chain) derives from a study of T cells in localized non-small cell lung cancer (TCRdb year 2020). At the level of the whole study: T cell repertoires of 200 to 250 early-stage NSCLC patients were analyzed, with tumors being compared against uninvolved tumor-adjacent lungs. The cohort was made up of 236 treatment-naive NSCLC patients whose localized lung tumors had been resected. A mean age of approximately 70 years was recorded for the NSCLC patients, of whom 129 were male and some 99 were female. Study-level results and caveats: Uninvolved tumor-adjacent lung showed the highest T cell clonality, higher than tumor, which suggests more focused antigenic responses in the adjacent lung. Multi-region tumor sequencing was not performed, so intratumor heterogeneity could not be excluded. Higher T cell density in blood was associated with longer overall survival, whereas higher clonality in adjacent lung was associated with shorter survival. Since the design was exploratory, TCR variables were selected using unadjusted p-values with no false-discovery rate correction. A median of roughly 60 of the top 100 tumor clones turned up in the paired uninvolved adjacent lung, and approximately 30 of those clones also ranked among the top 100 of that same adjacent lung.

TCR beta CDR3 regions were sequenced from DNA using the immunoSEQ Assay. In the paper's pipeline: To compute T cell density, TCR beta template counts were normalized to usable DNA, which was estimated by amplifying housekeeping genes. Richness was estimated with the preseqR package, extrapolating to 400,000 templates for PBMC samples and 120,000 templates for tissue samples. Clonality was defined by subtracting Pielou's evenness from one. To identify tissue-enriched TCRs, differential abundance testing was run on productive amino-acid clonotypes with a minimum total count of 5 and an alpha of 0.1. The Jaccard Index and the Morisita Overlap Index were used to measure how much the repertoires overlapped between compartments. TCR beta CDR3s were clustered by GLIPH together with public tetramer-defined viral CDR3s, and at least three viral sequences plus V-gene enrichment were required for viral motifs. TCRdb mirrors the immuneACCESS table, restricted to in-frame sequences. Some clones are absent from its copies; in checked studies, under half trace to an unresolved V gene, and the reason for the others is unknown. Clonal size and the V and J genes are those of that table, whereas D and trimming came from the DNA. The sample contains some 4,500 clones, around 94% of them found a single time. Around 3% of the sample is in the top ten clones.

On this clone: What antigen it recognizes has not been identified. No quality values exist for individual bases; no much larger clone is one base distant.

At diagnosis, tumor, uninvolved tumor-adjacent lung and peripheral blood were collected and then preserved as a mix of FFPE and fresh-frozen material. Blood samples were analyzed as peripheral blood mononuclear cells for TCR repertoire profiling. This receptor was taken from a woman aged 40-69 years with stage I lung adenocarcinoma. This material consisted of peripheral blood, taken before any cancer treatment.

The CDR3 amino acid sequence is: CASSLNQETQYF. The sequence in DNA is TGTGCCAGCAGCTTGAACCAAGAGACCCAGTACTTC. The sequence joins TRBV5-6 to TRBJ2-5, with the D gene uncertain. The CDR3 runs 12 residues from the cysteine to the phenylalanine. Just CDR3 DNA is preserved here, 36 bases in frame from base 1. The germline V gene yields SGHDT for CDR1 and YYEEEE for CDR2. V is clipped by 1 base and J by 0 bases, and the sequence between their germline boundaries is 1 base long.